These T cell receptor beta chains were read from a single sample in a study of cytomegalovirus exposure and HLA in healthy donors. The method was immunoSEQ multiplex PCR; TCRdb's version includes in-frame clones alone and lacks a portion of them. Here the sample table reports approximately 190,000 clones. The sequencing sample was made of PBMCs. These receptors all stem from a boy aged 5 to 17 in good health and CMV-seronegative. CDR3s include the opening cysteine and the closing phenylalanine or tryptophan. A D gene is named only where the DNA matches it firmly.

CDR3,DNA,D,J,V
CASSPPGNNYGYTF,TGTGCCAGCAGCCCGCCGGGAAACAACTATGGCTACACCTTC,NA,TRBJ1-2,TRBV7-9
CASTQGRATLSSAFF,TGTGCCAGCACCCAAGGCAGGGCCACCCTTTCCTCAGCTTTCTTT,NA,TRBJ1-1,TRBV6-1
CASRMAGGSYEQYF,TGTGCCAGCAGGATGGCAGGGGGTTCCTACGAGCAGTACTTC,TRBD1,TRBJ2-7,TRBV11-2
CASSPRDRDTGYTF,TGTGCCAGCAGCCCCCGGGACAGGGATACTGGCTACACCTTC,TRBD1,TRBJ1-2,TRBV9
CASSSTTGGISGEKLFF,TGTGCCAGCAGTTCGACTACAGGGGGGATATCCGGTGAAAAACTGTTTTTT,TRBD1,TRBJ1-4,TRBV28
CASQNPGVTEAFF,TGTGCCAGCCAAAATCCGGGGGTCACTGAAGCTTTCTTT,NA,TRBJ1-1,TRBV7-8
CATQPGQMNTEAFF,TGTGCCACACAACCGGGACAAATGAACACTGAAGCTTTCTTT,NA,TRBJ1-1,TRBV6-6
CASSLGLWEGPYNSPLHF,TGCGCCAGCAGCTTGGGGCTTTGGGAGGGGCCTTATAATTCACCCCTCCACTTT,NA,TRBJ1-6,TRBV5-1
CASNGWTLNTIYF,TGTGCCAGTAATGGGTGGACTCTCAACACCATATATTTT,NA,TRBJ1-3,TRBV19
CASSPLPSNTEAFF,TGTGCCAGCAGCCCTCTCCCTTCGAACACTGAAGCTTTCTTT,NA,TRBJ1-1,TRBV5-5
CASSRRGIGYTF,TGTGCCAGCAGTCGCAGGGGAATCGGCTACACCTTC,NA,TRBJ1-2,TRBV6-5
CSGLLNTEAFF,TGCAGCGGACTTTTGAACACTGAAGCTTTCTTT,NA,TRBJ1-1,TRBV29-1
CASSPDGLAKNIQYF,TGTGCCAGCAGTCCCGACGGACTAGCCAAAAACATTCAGTACTTC,NA,TRBJ2-4,TRBV6-1
CASTGGFGTDTQYF,TGTGCCAGCACCGGGGGGTTCGGCACAGATACGCAGTATTTT,TRBD2,TRBJ2-3,TRBV5-4
CASRSSGIYNEQFF,TGTGCCAGCCGGTCCTCGGGGATCTACAATGAGCAGTTCTTC,NA,TRBJ2-1,TRBV5-6
CASSLYSGDSYNEQFF,TGCGCCAGCAGCTTGTATAGCGGGGACTCCTACAATGAGCAGTTCTTC,TRBD2,TRBJ2-1,TRBV5-1
CASREGQGIYGYTF,TGTGCCAGCAGGGAAGGACAGGGGATCTATGGCTACACCTTC,TRBD1,TRBJ1-2,TRBV2
CASSGFQRGEDEQFF,TGTGCCAGCAGCGGGTTCCAGCGGGGGGAGGATGAGCAGTTCTTC,TRBD2,TRBJ2-1,TRBV7-9
CASTSLGTSDEQYF,TGTGCCAGCACTTCGTTGGGGACTAGCGACGAGCAGTACTTC,TRBD2,TRBJ2-7,TRBV7-9
CASSPVLGTETQYF,TGCGCCAGCAGCCCGGTACTAGGTACAGAGACCCAGTACTTC,NA,TRBJ2-5,TRBV4-1
CASSKGNRAETQYF,TGTGCCAGCAGCAAAGGGAACAGGGCGGAGACCCAGTACTTC,NA,TRBJ2-5,TRBV7-6
CASSLVGTGLNEQFF,TGTGCCAGCAGCTTAGTGGGGACAGGGCTCAATGAGCAGTTCTTC,TRBD1,TRBJ2-1,TRBV7-6
CASSLDERDRKYF,TGCGCCAGCAGCTTGGACGAGAGGGACAGAAAGTACTTC,TRBD1,TRBJ2-7,TRBV5-1
CASSWDRGAGANVLTF,TGTGCCAGCAGCTGGGACAGGGGTGCTGGGGCCAACGTCCTGACTTTC,TRBD1,TRBJ2-6,TRBV13
CASSPTRTGDRTEAFF,TGCGCCAGCAGCCCAACCAGGACAGGGGATAGGACTGAAGCTTTCTTT,TRBD1,TRBJ1-1,TRBV23-1
CASSYIGTGRNYEQFF,TGTGCCAGCAGTTACATCGGGACAGGGAGAAATTATGAGCAGTTCTTC,TRBD1,TRBJ2-1,TRBV6-5
CASSTGLAGSEQYF,TGCGCCAGCAGTACGGGACTAGCGGGGAGTGAGCAGTACTTC,TRBD2,TRBJ2-7,TRBV10-1
CASSSTGTGGNQPQHF,TGTGCCAGCAGTTCCACCGGGACGGGGGGCAATCAGCCCCAGCATTTT,NA,TRBJ1-5,TRBV6-5
CASSPRGSQETQYF,TGTGCCAGCAGCCCCCGAGGGAGCCAAGAGACCCAGTACTTC,NA,TRBJ2-5,TRBV7-6
CASSVTGGDGNTIYF,TGTGCCAGCAGTGTGACAGGGGGCGATGGAAACACCATATATTTT,TRBD1,TRBJ1-3,TRBV2
CARRGQFSNQPQHF,TGTGCCAGGAGGGGGCAGTTTAGCAATCAGCCCCAGCATTTT,TRBD1,TRBJ1-5,TRBV7-4